Detailed here is one T cell receptor (beta chain). This entry belongs to a study of blood T cell repertoires in COVID-19. Looking at the study overall: Specimens from acute and convalescent COVID-19 originated in the United States, Italy and Spain.

TCRdb's table, derived via immunoSEQ multiplex PCR, lists solely in-frame clones and lacks some. The sample carries about 400,000 clones, roughly 87% recorded once. J lost 13 bases, V lost 0 bases, and 0 bases had no gene match. The CDR3 is made up of 12 amino acids. In germline, CDR1 is LNHNV, CDR2 YYDKDF (reference sequence). The sequencing input was PBMCs or T cells enriched from blood (not recorded which). This rearrangement joins TRBV15 to TRBJ1-6, with 7 bases identical to TRBD1. This TCR derives from a woman in her thirties or forties with acute COVID-19. CDR3 nucleotide sequence: TGTGCCACCAGCAGAGACAGGGGGCCCCTCCACTTT. This translates into CATSRDRGPLHF. Full variable domain (rest looked up from reference TRBV15 and TRBJ1-6): DAMVIQNPRYQVTQFGKPVTLSCSQTLNHNVMYWYQQKSSQAPKLLFHYYDKDFNNEADTPDNFQSRRPNTSFCFLDIRSPGLGDTAMYLCATSRDRGPLHFGNGTRLTVT.